The source of this T cell receptor beta chain is a study of control samples from healthy donors and cancer patients. Here immunoSEQ multiplex PCR was the method, and the copy in TCRdb shows in-frame clones only, minus some. Among some 120,000 clones listed, roughly 84% were seen once. The V gene lost 3 bases and the J gene lost 0 bases, with 9 bases spanning the gap. The germline gives CDR1 SGHTA, CDR2 FQGNSA. This CDR3 contains 14 residues. The table lists this clone with a few counts. The V and J genes are TRBV7-2 and TRBJ2-7; maybe TRBD1 (6 bases). The receptor comes from a man aged 40-49 years in good health. Material for sequencing was blood. The CDR3 spells CASSFNRASYEQYF. CDR3 coding DNA: TGTGCCAGCAGCTTTAACAGGGCCTCCTACGAGCAGTACTTC.